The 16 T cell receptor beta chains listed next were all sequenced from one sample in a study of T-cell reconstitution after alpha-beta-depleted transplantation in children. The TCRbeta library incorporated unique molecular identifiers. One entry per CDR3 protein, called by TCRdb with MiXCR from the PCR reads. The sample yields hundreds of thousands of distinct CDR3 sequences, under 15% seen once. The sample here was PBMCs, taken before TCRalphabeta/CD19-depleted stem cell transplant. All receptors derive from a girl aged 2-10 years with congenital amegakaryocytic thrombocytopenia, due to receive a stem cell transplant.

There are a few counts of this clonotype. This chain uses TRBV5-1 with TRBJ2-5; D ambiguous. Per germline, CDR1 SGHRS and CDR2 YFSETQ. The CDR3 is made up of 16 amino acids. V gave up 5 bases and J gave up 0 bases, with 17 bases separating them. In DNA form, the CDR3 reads TGCGCCAGCAGACCGATGGCCCCGACGGACCAAGAGACCCAGTACTTC. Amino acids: CASRPMAPTDQETQYF.

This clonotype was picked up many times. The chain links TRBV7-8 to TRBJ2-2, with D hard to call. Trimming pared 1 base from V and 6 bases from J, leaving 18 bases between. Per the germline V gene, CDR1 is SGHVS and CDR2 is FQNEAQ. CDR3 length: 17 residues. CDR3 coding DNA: TGTGCCAGCAGCTTAGAACGCCCCCTAGGGCGTCCCGGGGAGCTGTTTTTT. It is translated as CASSLERPLGRPGELFF.

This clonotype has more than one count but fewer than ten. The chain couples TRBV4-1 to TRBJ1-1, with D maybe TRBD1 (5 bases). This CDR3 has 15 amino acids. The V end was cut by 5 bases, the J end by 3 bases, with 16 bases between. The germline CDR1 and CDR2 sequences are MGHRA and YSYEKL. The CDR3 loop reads CASSSGWGSYTEAFF. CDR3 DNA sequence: TGCGCCAGCAGCTCTGGATGGGGGTCCTACACTGAAGCTTTCTTT.

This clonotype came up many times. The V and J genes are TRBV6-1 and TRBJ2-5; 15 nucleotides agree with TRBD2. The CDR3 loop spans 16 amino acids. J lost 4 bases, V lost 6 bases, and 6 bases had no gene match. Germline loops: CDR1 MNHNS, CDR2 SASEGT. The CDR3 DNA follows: TGTGCCAGCAGAGGACTAGCGGGAGGGCGGTTAGAGACCCAGTACTTC. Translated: CASRGLAGGRLETQYF.

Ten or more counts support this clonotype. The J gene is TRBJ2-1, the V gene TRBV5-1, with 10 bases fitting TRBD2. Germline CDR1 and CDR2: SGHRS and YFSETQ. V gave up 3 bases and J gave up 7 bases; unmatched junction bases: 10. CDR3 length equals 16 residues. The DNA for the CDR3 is TGCGCCAGCAGCTGGCGGCTAGCGGGAGAAAATAATGAGCAGTTCTTC. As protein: CASSWRLAGENNEQFF. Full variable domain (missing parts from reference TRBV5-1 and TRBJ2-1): KAGVTQTPRYLIKTRGQQVTLSCSPISGHRSVSWYQQTPGQGLQFLFEYFSETQRNKGNFPGRFSGRQFSNSRSEMNVSTLELGDSALYLCASSWRLAGENNEQFFGPGTRLTVL.

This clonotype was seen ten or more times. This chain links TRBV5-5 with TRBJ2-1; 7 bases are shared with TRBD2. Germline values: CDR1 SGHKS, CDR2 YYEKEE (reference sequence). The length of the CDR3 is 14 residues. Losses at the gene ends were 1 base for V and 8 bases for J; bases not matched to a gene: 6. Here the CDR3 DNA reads TGTGCCAGCAGCTTGCGGCGGGGAGGGGATGAGCAGTTCTTC. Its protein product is CASSLRRGGDEQFF.

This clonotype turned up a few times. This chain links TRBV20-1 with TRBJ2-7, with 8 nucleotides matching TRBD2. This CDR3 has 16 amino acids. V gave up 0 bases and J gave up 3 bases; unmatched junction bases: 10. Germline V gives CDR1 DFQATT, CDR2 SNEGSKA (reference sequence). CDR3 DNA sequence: TGCAGTGCTAGAGATGCACCCAGCGGGAGATACTACGAGCAGTACTTC. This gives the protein CSARDAPSGRYYEQYF.

The CDR3 region has the DNA TGTGCCAGCAGCTTGTACGAGGCTAGCAATCAGCCCCAGCATTTT. Translated, it gives CASSLYEASNQPQHF. The chain combines TRBV5-8 with TRBJ1-5, with D hard to call. This CDR3 contains 15 residues. CDR1 and CDR2 (germline): SGHTS, YDEGEE. V was pared by 1 base and J by 0 bases, with 8 bases between.

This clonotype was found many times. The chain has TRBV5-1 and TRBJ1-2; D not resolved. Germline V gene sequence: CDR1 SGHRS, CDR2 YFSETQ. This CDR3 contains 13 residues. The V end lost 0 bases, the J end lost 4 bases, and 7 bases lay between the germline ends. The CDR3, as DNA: TGCGCCAGCAGCTTGGCATGGTTCTATGGCTACACCTTC. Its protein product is CASSLAWFYGYTF.

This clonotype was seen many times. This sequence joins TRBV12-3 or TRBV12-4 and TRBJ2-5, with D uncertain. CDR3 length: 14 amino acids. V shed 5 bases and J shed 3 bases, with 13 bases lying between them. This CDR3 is CASSPPALEETQYF. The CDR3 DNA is TGTGCCAGCAGTCCCCCGGCGCTGGAAGAGACCCAGTACTTC.

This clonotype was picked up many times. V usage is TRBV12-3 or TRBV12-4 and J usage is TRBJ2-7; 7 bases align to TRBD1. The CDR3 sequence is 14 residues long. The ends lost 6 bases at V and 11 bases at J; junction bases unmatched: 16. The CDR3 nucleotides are TGTGCCAGCAGGCCGACCAGGGGGTTTTTTCTAAAGTACTTC. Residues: CASRPTRGFFLKYF.

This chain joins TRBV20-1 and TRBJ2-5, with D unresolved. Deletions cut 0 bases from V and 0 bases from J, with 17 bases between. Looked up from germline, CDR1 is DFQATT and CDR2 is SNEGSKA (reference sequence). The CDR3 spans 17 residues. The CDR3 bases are TGCAGTGCTAGAGATTTCCGAGACGCCGGTAACCAAGAGACCCAGTACTTC. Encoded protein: CSARDFRDAGNQETQYF.

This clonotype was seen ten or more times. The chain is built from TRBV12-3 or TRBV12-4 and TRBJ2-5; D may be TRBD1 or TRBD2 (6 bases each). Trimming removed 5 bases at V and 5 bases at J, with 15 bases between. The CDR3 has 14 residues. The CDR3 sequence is CASSGGQGRETQYF. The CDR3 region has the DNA TGTGCCAGCAGTGGGGGGCAGGGCCGGGAGACCCAGTACTTC.

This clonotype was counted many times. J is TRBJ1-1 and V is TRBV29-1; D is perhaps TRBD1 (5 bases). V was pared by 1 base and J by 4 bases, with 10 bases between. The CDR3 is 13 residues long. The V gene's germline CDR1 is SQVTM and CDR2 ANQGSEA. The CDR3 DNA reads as TGCAGCGTTGAAGGGGGGTCGAGCACTGAAGCTTTCTTT. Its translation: CSVEGGSSTEAFF.

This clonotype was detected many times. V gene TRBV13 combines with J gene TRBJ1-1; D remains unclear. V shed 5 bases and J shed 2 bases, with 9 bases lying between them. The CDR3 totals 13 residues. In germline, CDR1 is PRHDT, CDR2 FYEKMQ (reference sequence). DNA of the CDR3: TGTGCCAGCAGCCCAGGATACAACACTGAAGCTTTCTTT. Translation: CASSPGYNTEAFF. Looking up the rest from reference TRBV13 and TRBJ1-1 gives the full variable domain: AAGVIQSPRHLIKEKRETATLKCYPIPRHDTVYWYQQGPGQDPQFLISFYEKMQSDKGSIPDRFSAQQFSDYHSELNMSSLELGDSALYFCASSPGYNTEAFFGQGTRLTVV.

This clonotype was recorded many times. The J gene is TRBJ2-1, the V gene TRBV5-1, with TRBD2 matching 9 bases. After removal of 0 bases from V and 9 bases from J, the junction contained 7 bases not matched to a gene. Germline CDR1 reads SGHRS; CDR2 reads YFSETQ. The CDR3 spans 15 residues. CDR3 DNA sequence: TGCGCCAGCAGCTTGGTAGCGGGAGATTCAGGTGAGCAGTTCTTC. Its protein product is CASSLVAGDSGEQFF.